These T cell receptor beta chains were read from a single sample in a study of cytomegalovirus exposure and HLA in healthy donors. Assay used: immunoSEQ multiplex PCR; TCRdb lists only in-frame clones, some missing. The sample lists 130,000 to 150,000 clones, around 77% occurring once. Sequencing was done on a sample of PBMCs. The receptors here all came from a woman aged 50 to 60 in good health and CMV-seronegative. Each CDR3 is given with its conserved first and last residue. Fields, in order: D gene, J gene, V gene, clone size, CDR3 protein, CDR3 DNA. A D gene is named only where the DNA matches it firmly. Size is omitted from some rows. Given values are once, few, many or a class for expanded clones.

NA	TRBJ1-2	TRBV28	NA	CASSLERDPHRGYGYTF	TGTGCCAGCAGTTTAGAGAGGGATCCCCATCGCGGCTATGGCTACACCTTC
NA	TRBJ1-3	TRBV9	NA	CASSTRGGRNTIYF	TGTGCCAGCTCAACTAGGGGAGGACGAAACACCATATATTTT
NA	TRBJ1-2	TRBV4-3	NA	CASSQRPGTPYDYGYTF	TGCGCCAGCAGCCAGCGACCCGGGACTCCCTATGACTATGGCTACACCTTC
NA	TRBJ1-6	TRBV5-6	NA	CASSRTGIRSPLHF	TGTGCCAGCAGCCGAACAGGGATTCGGTCACCCCTCCACTTT
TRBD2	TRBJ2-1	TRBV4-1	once	CASSLGLAGGSSYNEQFF	TGCGCCAGCAGCCTAGGACTAGCGGGGGGGAGCTCCTACAATGAGCAGTTCTTC
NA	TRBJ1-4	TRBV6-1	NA	CASSVEISIKLFF	TGTGCCAGCAGTGTGGAGATTTCGATAAAACTGTTTTTT
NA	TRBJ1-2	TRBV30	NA	CAWSVPGRQNYGYTF	TGTGCCTGGAGTGTACCTGGCAGGCAGAACTATGGCTACACCTTC
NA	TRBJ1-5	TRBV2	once	CASSATQAFNQPQHF	TGTGCCAGCAGTGCGACACAGGCGTTCAATCAGCCCCAGCATTTT
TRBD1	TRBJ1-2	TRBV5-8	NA	CASSPGTGRRGYTF	TGTGCCAGCAGCCCGGGGACAGGGCGAAGAGGCTACACCTTC
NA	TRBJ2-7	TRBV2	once	CASSEGSSYEQYF	TGTGCCAGCAGTGAGGGCAGCTCCTACGAGCAGTACTTC
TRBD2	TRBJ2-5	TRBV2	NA	CASRKETSGQETQYF	TGTGCCAGCAGGAAAGAGACTAGCGGGCAAGAGACCCAGTACTTC
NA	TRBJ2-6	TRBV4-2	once	CASSQAGQSSGANVLTF	TGTGCCAGCAGCCAAGCAGGTCAGAGCTCTGGGGCCAACGTCCTGACTTTC
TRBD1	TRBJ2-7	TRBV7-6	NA	CASSLAQGVYEQYF	TGTGCCAGCAGCCTGGCACAGGGGGTCTACGAGCAGTACTTC
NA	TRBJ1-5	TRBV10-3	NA	CAISGSGEDGNQPQHF	TGTGCCATCAGTGGGTCTGGGGAGGATGGCAATCAGCCCCAGCATTTT
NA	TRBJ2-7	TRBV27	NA	CASSLLCGYPGCEQYF	TGTGCCAGCAGTTTATTGTGTGGGTACCCCGGGTGCGAGCAGTACTTC
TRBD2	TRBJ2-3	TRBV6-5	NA	CASSLLAGGTDTQYF	TGTGCCAGCAGTTTACTAGCGGGGGGCACAGATACGCAGTATTTT
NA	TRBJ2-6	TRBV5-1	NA	CASSSTGVSSGANVLTF	TGCGCCAGCAGTTCGACTGGAGTAAGCTCTGGGGCCAACGTCCTGACTTTC
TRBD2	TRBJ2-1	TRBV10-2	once	CASSLTSGYSYNEQFF	TGCGCCAGCAGTCTGACTAGCGGTTATTCCTACAATGAGCAGTTCTTC